Below, 22 T cell receptor beta chains from the same sample are listed, as sequenced in a study of blood T cell repertoires in COVID-19. This table comes from immunoSEQ multiplex PCR, and its TCRdb copy is limited to in-frame clones, with some not included. The sample comprises 120,000 to 150,000 clones, about 80% of which are singletons, and around 3.3% rests with the top ten. The sequencing input was peripheral blood. The receptors were sampled from a man aged 60 to 75 with acute or convalescent COVID-19.

The J gene is TRBJ1-2, the V gene TRBV30; a possible D gene is TRBD1 (5 bases). The V end lost 1 base, the J end lost 0 bases, and 9 bases lay between the germline ends. This CDR3 is 14 amino acids long. CDR1 is GTSNPN, CDR2 SVGIG, per germline (reference sequence). The CDR3 nucleotides read TGTGCCTGGAGTGGACAGAGAGCTAACTATGGCTACACCTTC. It yields the protein CAWSGQRANYGYTF.

This clone was found once. The rearrangement links TRBV19 to TRBJ2-3; no firm D call. This CDR3 comprises 15 residues. V shed 3 bases and J shed 4 bases, with 14 bases lying between them. Germline V CDR1 and CDR2: LNHDA, SQIVND (reference sequence). CDR3 amino acids: CASSIVVNNPDTQYF. The CDR3 DNA sequence: TGTGCCAGTAGTATCGTGGTCAACAACCCAGATACGCAGTATTTT.

In this sample, this clone turned up once. The gene calls are TRBV6-5 and TRBJ2-1; D perhaps matches TRBD2 (6 bases). Trimming removed 5 bases from V and 8 bases from J, with 10 bases in between. Germline V lookup: CDR1 MNHEY, CDR2 SVGAGI. This CDR3 region has 12 residues. Written as DNA, the CDR3 is TGTGCCAGCAGTCGCGGGGTCCATGAGCAGTTCTTC. Translated, it gives CASSRGVHEQFF.

This clone was found a few times. The rearrangement links TRBV28 to TRBJ2-7; D may be TRBD2 (6 bases). The CDR3 runs to 19 residues. Germline V lookup: CDR1 MDHEN, CDR2 SYDVKM. Trimming cost V 6 bases and J 3 bases, with 30 bases left between them. As DNA, the CDR3 is TGTGCCAGCAGCCCATCGGCCTTCACCTGGGGTCGGGAGCACTACGAGCAGTACTTC. Translated, it gives CASSPSAFTWGREHYEQYF.

V and J are TRBV4-3 and TRBJ1-5; possible D gene TRBD1, 5 bases. Germline assignment: CDR1 LGHNA and CDR2 YSLEER. CDR3 size: 13 residues. V lost 4 bases, J lost 3 bases, and 7 bases lay in between. The CDR3 region has the DNA TGCGCCAGCAGCCGACAGTTCAATCAGCCCCAGCATTTT. Translating it yields CASSRQFNQPQHF.

The chain combines TRBV27 with TRBJ2-4; 7 bases are a match to TRBD1. After removal of 1 base from V and 0 bases from J, the junction contained 12 bases not matched to a gene. This CDR3 contains 19 residues. Germline V CDR1 and CDR2: MNHEY, SMNVEV (reference sequence). CDR3 amino acids: CASSLWAGGDTLAKNIQYF. CDR3 bases: TGTGCCAGCAGTTTATGGGCAGGGGGTGACACTCTAGCCAAAAACATTCAGTACTTC.

The CDR3 protein is CASSMGGTLLEQYF. As DNA, the CDR3 is TGTGCCAGTAGTATGGGCGGGACCCTCCTCGAGCAGTACTTC. V and J are TRBV19 and TRBJ2-7, with D possibly TRBD2 on 6 matching bases. The CDR3 runs to 14 residues. V was trimmed by 3 bases and J by 6 bases, leaving 15 bases between them. Per the germline V gene, CDR1 is LNHDA and CDR2 is SQIVND (reference sequence).

This clone has more than one count but fewer than ten. The V gene is TRBV7-9, the J gene TRBJ1-5; D gene ambiguous. The CDR3 is made up of 15 amino acids. Germline loops: CDR1 SEHNR, CDR2 FQNEAQ (reference sequence). V shed 1 base and J shed 7 bases, with 14 bases lying between them. This CDR3 is CASSLGQEGVQPQHF. CDR3 sequence (DNA): TGTGCCAGCAGCTTAGGGCAGGAGGGTGTCCAGCCCCAGCATTTT.

The chain is built from TRBV7-2 and TRBJ2-3; D is possibly TRBD2 (5 bases). Per germline, CDR1 SGHTA and CDR2 FQGNSA. This CDR3 has 15 amino acids. The V end was cut by 5 bases, the J end by 4 bases, with 16 bases between. The CDR3 sequence: CASSPLGSRADTQYF. The CDR3 DNA is TGTGCCAGCAGCCCCCTGGGGAGTCGAGCAGATACGCAGTATTTT.

This sequence joins TRBV25-1 and TRBJ1-2, with a possible D match to TRBD1 (5 bases). The CDR3 consists of 15 residues. V shed 6 bases and J shed 4 bases, with 18 bases lying between them. Germline values: CDR1 MGHDK, CDR2 SYGVNS. The CDR3 nucleotides read TGTGCCAGCAGATCAAGCGGGGGTTCCGTCTATGGCTACACCTTC. It translates to CASRSSGGSVYGYTF.

The chain carries TRBV11-1 and TRBJ2-2, with 8 bases fitting TRBD2. Germline CDR1 and CDR2: SGHAT and FQDESV (reference sequence). The CDR3 sequence is 15 residues long. With V trimmed by 4 bases and J by 7 bases, 8 bases remained unmatched. CDR3 residues: CASSSGTSSFGELFF. For the CDR3, the DNA is TGTGCCAGCAGCTCCGGGACTAGTTCTTTCGGGGAGCTGTTTTTT.

V usage is TRBV7-9 and J usage is TRBJ1-4; 9 bases are a match to TRBD1. After removal of 5 bases from V and 3 bases from J, the junction contained 7 bases not matched to a gene. The CDR3 is 16 amino acids. Germline CDR1 is SEHNR and CDR2 is FQNEAQ (reference sequence). CDR3 region: CASSGDREIANEKLFF. CDR3 DNA: TGTGCCAGCAGCGGGGACAGGGAGATAGCTAATGAAAAACTGTTTTTT.

The rearrangement joins TRBV10-1 to TRBJ2-5; a possible D gene is TRBD2 (6 bases). There are 15 residues in the CDR3. V lost 8 bases, J lost 5 bases, and 21 bases lay in between. CDR1 WNHNN and CDR2 SYGVQD come from the germline V gene (reference sequence). In DNA form, the CDR3 reads TGCGCCAGCCGGCAGGAGACGTGGGAGGCGGAGACCCAGTACTTC. Translation: CASRQETWEAETQYF.

This chain joins TRBV28 and TRBJ2-5; maybe TRBD1 (6 bases). Trimming shortened V by 5 bases and J by 0 bases, and 19 bases separated the two germline ends. The germline gives CDR1 MDHEN, CDR2 SYDVKM. The CDR3 runs to 17 residues. CDR3: CASSPNEGTLYQETQYF. CDR3 in DNA: TGTGCCAGCAGTCCCAATGAGGGGACACTGTACCAAGAGACCCAGTACTTC.

The gene calls are TRBV27 and TRBJ1-2; 7 nucleotides match TRBD1. Trimming removed 3 bases from V and 7 bases from J; junction bases left unmatched: 5. The CDR3 totals 13 residues. Germline V gene lookup returns CDR1 MNHEY and CDR2 SMNVEV (reference sequence). As DNA, the CDR3 is TGTGCCAGCAGTTTCCGGGACAGAGGTGGCTACACCTTC. Its protein is CASSFRDRGGYTF.

CDR3 sequence reads: CASSPYQGGSGYTF. CDR3 bases: TGTGCCAGCAGTCCTTACCAGGGGGGCTCTGGCTACACCTTC. The gene calls are TRBV6-5 and TRBJ1-2, with 7 nucleotides matching TRBD1. The V and J ends lost 5 bases and 7 bases, in that order; junction bases with no gene match: 10. Germline lookup yields CDR1 MNHEY and CDR2 SVGAGI. The CDR3 has 14 residues.

The V gene is TRBV19, the J gene TRBJ2-7; the D gene is possibly TRBD1 (6 bases). V dropped 5 bases and J dropped 4 bases, with 15 bases sitting between them. The CDR3 totals 14 residues. Looked up from germline, CDR1 is LNHDA and CDR2 is SQIVND (reference sequence). The CDR3 bases are TGTGCCAGTAGTCTGCGGACAGCGCTTTACGAGCAGTACTTC. This translates into CASSLRTALYEQYF.

The DNA of the CDR3 is TGTGCCAGTAGCCCCCAGGACAGAGCTAACTATGGCTACACCTTC. Translation: CASSPQDRANYGYTF. The J gene is TRBJ1-2, the V gene TRBV19, with a weak D call TRBD1 (6 bases). Germline CDR1 reads LNHDA; CDR2 reads SQIVND (reference sequence). Trimming removed 6 bases from V and 0 bases from J, with 14 bases in between. This CDR3 spans 15 amino acids.

V is TRBV7-3 and J is TRBJ1-3; D is possibly TRBD1 (6 bases). This CDR3 contains 17 residues. CDR1 is SGHTA and CDR2 is FQGTGA in the germline V gene. V was shortened by 2 bases and J by 0 bases, with 14 bases between the two germline ends. Written as DNA, the CDR3 is TGTGCCAGCAGCTTAGATGGCGGGGGCCTCTCTGGAAACACCATATATTTT. The encoded protein is CASSLDGGGLSGNTIYF.

The V gene is TRBV7-8, the J gene TRBJ1-2; TRBD1 matches at 10 bases. The CDR3 is 15 residues long. The junction had 11 bases not matched to a gene; V was cut back by 5 bases and J by 8 bases. Germline CDR1 SGHVS, CDR2 FQNEAQ. CDR3 amino acids: CASSAGGTGVQGYTF. The CDR3 nucleotides are TGTGCCAGCAGCGCAGGAGGGACAGGGGTCCAGGGCTACACCTTC.

The genes are TRBV2 and TRBJ1-3; D remains ambiguous. The V and J ends lost 3 bases and 7 bases respectively, with 10 bases between them. The CDR3 has 13 residues. The germline CDR1 and CDR2 sequences are SNHLY and FYNNEI. This CDR3 reads CASSERRGNTIYF. The DNA for the CDR3 is TGTGCCAGCAGTGAGAGGCGTGGTAACACCATATATTTT.

This chain uses TRBV5-1 with TRBJ1-3; no definite D call. Per germline, CDR1 SGHRS and CDR2 YFSETQ. The CDR3 runs to 14 residues. Trimming left V 2 bases short and J 4 bases short, with 10 bases between. The CDR3 here is CASSFGGDGNTIYF. Here the CDR3 DNA reads TGCGCCAGCAGCTTCGGCGGTGACGGAAACACCATATATTTT.